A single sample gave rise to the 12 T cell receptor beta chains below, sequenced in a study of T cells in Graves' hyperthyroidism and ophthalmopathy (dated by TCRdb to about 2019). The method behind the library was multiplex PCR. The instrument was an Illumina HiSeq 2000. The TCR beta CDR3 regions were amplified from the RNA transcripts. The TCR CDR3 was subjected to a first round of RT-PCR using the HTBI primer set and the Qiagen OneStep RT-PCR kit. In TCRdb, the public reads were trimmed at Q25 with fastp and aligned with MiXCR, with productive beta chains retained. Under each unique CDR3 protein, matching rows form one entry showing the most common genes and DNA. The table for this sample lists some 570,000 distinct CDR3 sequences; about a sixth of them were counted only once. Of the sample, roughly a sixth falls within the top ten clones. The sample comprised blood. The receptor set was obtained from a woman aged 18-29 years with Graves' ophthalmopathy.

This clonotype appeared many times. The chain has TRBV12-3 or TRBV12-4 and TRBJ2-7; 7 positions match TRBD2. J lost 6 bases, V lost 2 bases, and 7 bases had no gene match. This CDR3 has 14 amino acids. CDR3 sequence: CASSLYGGRGEQYF. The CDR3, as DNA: TGTGCCAGCAGTTTATATGGAGGGAGGGGCGAGCAGTACTTC.

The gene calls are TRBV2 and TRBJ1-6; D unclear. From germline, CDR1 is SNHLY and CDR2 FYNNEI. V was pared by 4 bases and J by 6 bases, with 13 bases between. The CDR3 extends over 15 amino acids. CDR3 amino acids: CASSAKLSANSPLHF. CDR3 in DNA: TGTGCCAGCAGTGCCAAGCTTTCAGCTAATTCACCCCTCCACTTT.

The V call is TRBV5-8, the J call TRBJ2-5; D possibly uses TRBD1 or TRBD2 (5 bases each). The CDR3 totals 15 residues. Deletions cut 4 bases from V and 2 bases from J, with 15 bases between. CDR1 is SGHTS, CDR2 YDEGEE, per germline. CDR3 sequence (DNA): TGTGCCAGCAGCCACGGATGGGACGGACAAGAGACCCAGTACTTC. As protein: CASSHGWDGQETQYF.

DNA for the CDR3: TGTGCCAGTAGCCGGGATCGGGCGACTCCCACAGATACGCAGTATTTT. Residues: CASSRDRATPTDTQYF. The V call is TRBV19, the J call TRBJ2-3; weak D call: TRBD2 (5 bases). Trimming took 6 bases from V and 2 from J, leaving 18 bases between them. The CDR3 length is 16 residues. CDR1 is LNHDA and CDR2 is SQIVND in the germline V gene (reference sequence).

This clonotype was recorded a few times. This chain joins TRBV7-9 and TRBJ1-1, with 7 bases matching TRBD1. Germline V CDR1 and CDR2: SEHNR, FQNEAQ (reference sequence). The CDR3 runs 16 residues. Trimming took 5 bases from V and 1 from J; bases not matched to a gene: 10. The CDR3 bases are TGTGCCAGCAGCCCCCCGCCCGCAGGGGGGAACACTGAAGCTTTCTTT. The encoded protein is CASSPPPAGGNTEAFF.

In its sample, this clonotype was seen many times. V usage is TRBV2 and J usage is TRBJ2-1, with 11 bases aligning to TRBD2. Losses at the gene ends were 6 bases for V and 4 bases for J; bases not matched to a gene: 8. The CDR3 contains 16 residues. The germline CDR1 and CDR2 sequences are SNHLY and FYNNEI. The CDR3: CASSSPLAGVYNEQFF. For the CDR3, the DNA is TGTGCCAGCAGCTCTCCACTAGCGGGGGTTTACAATGAGCAGTTCTTC.

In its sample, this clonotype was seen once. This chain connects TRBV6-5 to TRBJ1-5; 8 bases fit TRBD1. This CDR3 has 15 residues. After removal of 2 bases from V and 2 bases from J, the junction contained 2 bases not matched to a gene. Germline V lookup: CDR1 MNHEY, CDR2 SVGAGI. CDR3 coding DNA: TGTGCCAGCAGTTACCGGGGACAGGGCAATCAGCCCCAGCATTTT. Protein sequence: CASSYRGQGNQPQHF.

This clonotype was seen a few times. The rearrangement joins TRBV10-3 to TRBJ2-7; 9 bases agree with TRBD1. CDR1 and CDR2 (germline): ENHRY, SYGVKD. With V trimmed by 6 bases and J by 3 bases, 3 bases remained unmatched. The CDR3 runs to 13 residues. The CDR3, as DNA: TGTGCCATCAGCCGGGACAGGGACTACGAGCAGTACTTC. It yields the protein CAISRDRDYEQYF.

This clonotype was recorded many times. Here the CDR3 reads CASSQDLLVQGTPKNIQYF. The DNA for the CDR3 is TGTGCCAGCAGCCAAGATCTCTTAGTACAGGGGACCCCCAAAAACATTCAGTACTTC. The J gene is TRBJ2-4, the V gene TRBV3-2; the table's D call TRBD1 went unverified against the DNA. TRBV3-2 is annotated as a pseudogene. This CDR3 is built from 19 residues.

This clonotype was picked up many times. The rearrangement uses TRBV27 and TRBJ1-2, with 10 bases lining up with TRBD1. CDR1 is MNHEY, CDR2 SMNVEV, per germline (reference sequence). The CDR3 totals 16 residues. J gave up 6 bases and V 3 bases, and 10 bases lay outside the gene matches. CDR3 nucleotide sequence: TGTGCCAGCAGTTTTACAATACCGGGACAGGGGAATGGCTACACCTTC. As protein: CASSFTIPGQGNGYTF.

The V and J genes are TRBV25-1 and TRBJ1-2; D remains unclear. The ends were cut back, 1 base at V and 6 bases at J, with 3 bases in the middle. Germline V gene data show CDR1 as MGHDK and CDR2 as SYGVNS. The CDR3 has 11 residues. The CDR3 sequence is CASSELDGYTF. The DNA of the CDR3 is TGTGCCAGCAGTGAATTGGATGGCTACACCTTC.

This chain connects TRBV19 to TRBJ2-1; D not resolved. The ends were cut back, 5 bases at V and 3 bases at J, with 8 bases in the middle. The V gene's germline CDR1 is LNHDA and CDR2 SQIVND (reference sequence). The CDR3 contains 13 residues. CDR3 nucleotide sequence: TGTGCCAGTAGTTCGGCAGTCTACAATGAGCAGTTCTTC. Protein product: CASSSAVYNEQFF.